These T cell receptor beta chains were read from a single sample in a study of blood T cell repertoires in COVID-19. Assay used: immunoSEQ multiplex PCR; TCRdb lists only in-frame clones, some missing. The profile covers 400,000 or so clones, with 88% appearing a single time and about 2.1% taken by the ten largest. Sequencing input: PBMCs or T cells enriched from blood (not recorded which). The receptor source for this set is a woman in her 40s with acute COVID-19. Both conserved end residues are trimmed from each CDR3.

>TRBJ1-1|TRBV7-2
ASSLLQGTLNTEAF
>TRBJ1-2|TRBV19
ASQDIYGYT
>TRBJ1-5|TRBV19
ASTRQNLGGNQPQH
>TRBJ2-6|TRBV19
ASSPDSPRGANVLT
>TRBJ1-4|TRBV4-1
ASSQVKGQAFNEKLF
>TRBJ1-6|TRBV4-2
ASSQEWSSYNSPLH
>TRBJ1-2|TRBV3-1/TRBV3-2
ASAPGPNYGYT
>TRBJ1-4|TRBV15
ATSREGGQFR
>TRBJ2-5|TRBV7-9
ASSSSRGIQETQY
>TRBJ1-5|TRBV19
ASKDKWDQPQH
>TRBJ2-1|TRBV27
ASSMDRYNEQF
>TRBJ2-7|TRBV11-2
ASSLDPQGAYEQY
>TRBJ1-1|TRBV6-5
ASTGVLNTEAF
>TRBJ2-4|TRBV15
ATSSQVAKNIQY
>TRBJ1-6|TRBV11-3
ASSQEAGVNSPLH
>TRBJ1-1|TRBV30
AWKQGPNTEAF
>TRBJ1-1|TRBV20-1
SARADSEAF
>TRBJ1-2|TRBV13
ASSTATNYGYT
>TRBJ2-3|TRBV7-8
ASSPRPGTSPSDTQY
>TRBJ2-1|TRBV27
ASSPLAGTYNEQF
>TRBJ2-7|TRBV5-1
ASSLAGVSVNEQY
>TRBJ2-1|TRBV9
ASSAGGSSYNEQF
>TRBJ2-3|TRBV5-1
ASSLLLAGGTDTQY
>TRBJ1-2|TRBV14
ASSQDRRGGYGYT
>TRBJ2-3|TRBV27
ASTVQGMSTDTQY
>TRBJ2-1|TRBV5-1
ASRGRGEAYNEQF
>TRBJ2-2|TRBV15
ATRRGTAQLTYTGELF
>TRBJ1-6|TRBV27
ASSFIGQTSPLH
>TRBJ1-4|TRBV10-3
AISDPTGSRKLF
>TRBJ2-5|TRBV7-6
ASSQQGRTQY
>TRBJ2-2|TRBV4-2
ASSQGRGTGELF
>TRBJ2-1|TRBV5-1
ASSSPERGALNEQF
>TRBJ2-5|TRBV20-1
SASLSGQETQY
>TRBJ2-1|TRBV25-1
ASSPQGAAYNEQF
>TRBJ1-1|TRBV6-6
ASSSPGGSEAF
>TRBJ2-1|TRBV5-1
ASSRDRAYNEQF
>TRBJ2-7|TRBV7-2
ASSHVYRGEQY
>TRBJ1-1|TRBV11-2
ASSWTGSFEAF
>TRBJ1-2|TRBV29-1
SVEQGGNYGYT
>TRBJ1-1|TRBV18
ASSPTGNWNTEAF
>TRBJ1-2|TRBV9
ASTSDRADYGYT